This T cell receptor beta chain was identified during a study of T cell clonality in common variable immunodeficiency. Study outcomes and limitations: Common variable immunodeficiency TCR beta sequences reportedly had fewer deletions and N-nucleotide insertions. CVID subjects showed higher TCRbeta clonality than healthy controls.

The CDR3 is 13 residues long. From germline, CDR1 is LNHDA and CDR2 SQIVND (reference sequence). V was shortened by 5 bases and J by 6 bases, with 10 bases between the two germline ends. This clone was seen repeatedly, ten times or more. Its specificity is unknown. The read terminates 3 residues ahead of where the CDR3 ends, so the germline J gene completes it. Equal genomic DNA amounts from CVID and control samples were sequenced. Sequencing used immunoSEQ multiplex PCR; TCRdb keeps in-frame clones, though not all of them. The specimen gives roughly 38,000 clones without singletons; the ten biggest hold around 2.6%.

The TCR originated in a person between 18 and 70 years old in good health. The chain is built from TRBV19 and TRBJ2-2, with D possibly being TRBD1 (6 bases). The material sequenced was peripheral blood mononuclear cells. The CDR3 is CASSQQGPGELFF. The sequenced part of the CDR3 DNA is TGTGCCAGTAGTCAACAGGGCCCCGGGGAG.